These 16 T cell receptor beta chains were all obtained from the same sample, sequenced in a study of cytomegalovirus exposure and HLA in healthy donors. Amplification used 60 Vbeta primers and 13 Jbeta primers. Data came from immunoSEQ multiplex PCR; TCRdb stores just in-frame clones and leaves some out. The repertoire includes about 200,000 clones, 82% of them detected once, and 5.5% to 7% sits in the top ten. The specimen sequenced was PBMCs. The source of these receptors is a woman aged 50 to 60 in good health and CMV-seropositive.

About this clone: This sample also contains other DNA sequences that code for the same CDR3. The genes are TRBV21-1 and TRBJ2-7; TRBD2, the table's D call, lacks a check against the DNA. TRBV21-1 has pseudogene status. The CDR3 has 13 amino acids. CDR3 region: CASSKRPGGEQYF. CDR3 nucleotides: TGTGCCAGCAGCAAAAGGCCGGGAGGCGAGCAGTACTTC.

V and J are TRBV5-1 and TRBJ1-4, with 7 bases identical to TRBD1. In germline, CDR1 is SGHRS, CDR2 YFSETQ. CDR3 length equals 13 residues. Trimming removed 8 bases from V and 5 bases from J; junction bases left unmatched: 6. The CDR3 protein is CASTGTDNEKLFF. In DNA form, the CDR3 reads TGCGCCAGTACGGGGACAGACAATGAAAAACTGTTTTTT. The variable domain in full, with the rest retrieved from reference TRBV5-1 and TRBJ1-4, is KAGVTQTPRYLIKTRGQQVTLSCSPISGHRSVSWYQQTPGQGLQFLFEYFSETQRNKGNFPGRFSGRQFSNSRSEMNVSTLELGDSALYLCASTGTDNEKLFFGSGTQLSVL.

The chain carries TRBV6-6 and TRBJ1-2; D not certain. Trimming cost V 2 bases and J 6 bases, with 16 bases left between them. This CDR3 is 15 amino acids long. Germline CDR1 and CDR2: MNHNY and SVGAGI (reference sequence). In DNA form, the CDR3 reads TGTGCCAGCAGTTACGGGCGGGAGAGACTTGATGGCTACACCTTC. Translating gives CASSYGRERLDGYTF.

V gene TRBV29-1 combines with J gene TRBJ2-1, with 10 bases aligning to TRBD2. CDR1 is SQVTM and CDR2 is ANQGSEA in the germline V gene. The CDR3 is made up of 15 amino acids. Trimming took 3 bases from V and 4 from J; bases not matched to a gene: 6. The CDR3 spells CSVEAASGSYNEQFF. In DNA form, the CDR3 reads TGCAGCGTTGAGGCCGCTAGCGGGAGTTACAATGAGCAGTTCTTC.

On this clone: Compared with germline, one end of the junction differs, possibly owing to a read error. Within the sample, other DNA sequences also encode this same CDR3. The chain joins TRBV7-2 to TRBJ2-3; D possibly corresponds to TRBD2 (5 bases). The CDR3 has 12 residues. Germline V lookup: CDR1 SGHTA, CDR2 FQGNSA. In DNA, the CDR3 is TGTGCCAGTAGCTTAGCGACTGATACGCAGTATTTT. It is translated as CASSLATDTQYF.

The V gene is TRBV5-1, the J gene TRBJ1-4, with D unclear. The germline V and J ends were trimmed by 0 bases and 8 bases, with 14 bases remaining between them. The germline gives CDR1 SGHRS, CDR2 YFSETQ. The CDR3 loop spans 15 amino acids. Here the CDR3 reads CASSLDGNGDEKLFF. DNA for the CDR3: TGCGCCAGCAGCTTGGACGGGAATGGCGACGAAAAACTGTTTTTT.

The chain carries TRBV7-2 and TRBJ2-3, with 9 nucleotides matching TRBD1. The CDR3 has 15 residues. Germline assignment: CDR1 SGHTA and CDR2 FQGNSA. V lost 6 bases, J lost 0 bases, and 4 bases stayed unmatched. The CDR3 loop reads CASRSGTGSTDTQYF. The CDR3 DNA follows: TGTGCCAGCAGGTCCGGGACAGGGAGCACAGATACGCAGTATTTT.

J is TRBJ2-3 and V is TRBV18; D might be TRBD1 (5 bases). The V end lost 2 bases, the J end lost 2 bases, and 8 bases lay between the germline ends. Germline-derived CDR1 and CDR2 are KGHSH and LQKENI. This CDR3 is 14 amino acids long. CDR3 DNA sequence: TGTGCCAGCTCACCAACGGACACCACAGATACGCAGTATTTT. As protein: CASSPTDTTDTQYF.

The V and J genes are TRBV2 and TRBJ2-2, with 8 nucleotides matching TRBD1. The V gene's germline CDR1 is SNHLY and CDR2 FYNNEI. This CDR3 contains 14 residues. With 11 bases clipped from V and 0 bases from J, the junction kept 5 bases outside the gene matches. CDR3 residues: CAGTGLANTGELFF. The DNA of the CDR3 is TGTGCCGGGACAGGCCTCGCGAACACCGGGGAGCTGTTTTTT. The variable domain in full, with the rest retrieved from reference TRBV2 and TRBJ2-2, is EPEVTQTPSHQVTQMGQEVILRCVPISNHLYFYWYRQILGQKVEFLVSFYNNEISEKSEIFDDQFSVERPDGSNFTLKIRSTKLEDSAMYFCAGTGLANTGELFFGEGSRLTVL.

This sequence joins TRBV4-1 and TRBJ2-4; TRBD2 matches 9 bases. The CDR3 is made up of 15 amino acids. Germline lookup yields CDR1 MGHRA and CDR2 YSYEKL. V was clipped by 2 bases and J by 6 bases; unmatched bases: 5. CDR3 region: CASSQLGLARNIQYF. CDR3 bases: TGCGCCAGCAGCCAACTCGGACTAGCGAGAAACATTCAGTACTTC.

The rearrangement joins TRBV4-1 to TRBJ2-5, with unresolved D. The V end lost 0 bases, the J end lost 3 bases, and 11 bases lay between the germline ends. The CDR3 length is 15 residues. The V gene's germline CDR1 is MGHRA and CDR2 YSYEKL. Written as DNA, the CDR3 is TGCGCCAGCAGCCAAGATCCAACTTCCGAAGAGACCCAGTACTTC. It yields the protein CASSQDPTSEETQYF.

The chain recombines TRBV5-1 with TRBJ2-7; a possible D gene is TRBD1 (5 bases). V was pared by 4 bases and J by 0 bases, with 11 bases between. CDR3 length equals 14 residues. CDR1 is SGHRS and CDR2 is YFSETQ in the germline V gene. The CDR3 here is CASSQTDLSYEQYF. The CDR3 DNA is TGCGCCAGCAGCCAGACAGACCTCTCCTACGAGCAGTACTTC.

This sequence joins TRBV5-6 and TRBJ1-1; 10 bases match TRBD1. From germline, CDR1 is SGHDT and CDR2 YYEEEE. With 4 bases clipped from V and 8 bases from J, the junction kept 11 bases outside the gene matches. This CDR3 is built from 15 residues. For the CDR3, the DNA is TGTGCCAGCAGCCCGACGACAGGGGGCGGAACCGAAGCTTTCTTT. Residues: CASSPTTGGGTEAFF.

The chain uses TRBV19 and TRBJ2-1; 7 bases line up with TRBD1. CDR1 LNHDA and CDR2 SQIVND come from the germline V gene (reference sequence). V dropped 9 bases and J dropped 4; count of bases not matched to a gene: 6. The CDR3 loop spans 13 amino acids. CDR3 amino acids: CASTGQSYNEQFF. CDR3 bases: TGTGCCAGCACGGGACAGAGTTACAATGAGCAGTTCTTC.

The V and J genes are TRBV14 and TRBJ1-1; perhaps TRBD1 as D (5 bases). The CDR3 totals 16 residues. CDR1 and CDR2 (germline): SGHDN, FVKESK. V lost 3 bases and J 0 bases, leaving 14 bases between the germline ends. The CDR3 DNA follows: TGTGCCAGCAGCCACCTAGGGGCAGATATGAACACTGAAGCTTTCTTT. This translates into CASSHLGADMNTEAFF.

This chain uses TRBV19 with TRBJ1-2; D is perhaps TRBD1 (5 bases). The CDR3 is made up of 14 amino acids. V was cut by 3 bases and J by 4 bases, with 12 bases left in between. Per the germline V gene, CDR1 is LNHDA and CDR2 is SQIVND (reference sequence). In nucleotides, the CDR3 is TGTGCCAGTAGTATTTCCGGGGGAACCTATGGCTACACCTTC. It is translated as CASSISGGTYGYTF.